This T cell receptor beta chain was sequenced for a study of technical replicates of blood from several donors. This table comes from immunoSEQ multiplex PCR, and its TCRdb copy is limited to in-frame clones, with some not included. The sample has fewer than 90,000 clones, just over 90% seen once. The CDR3 consists of 16 residues. Looked up from germline, CDR1 is SGHTA and CDR2 is FQGTGA. Trimming removed 2 bases from V and 0 bases from J, with 11 bases in between. This clone came up once. The TCR comes from a human donor in good health. The rearrangement uses TRBV7-3 and TRBJ2-1; tentatively, D is TRBD2 (5 bases). Sequences were obtained from T cells isolated from PBMCs. As DNA, the CDR3 is TGTGCCAGCAGCTTATCAGCGGTTAGCTCCTACAATGAGCAGTTCTTC. It encodes CASSLSAVSSYNEQFF.